The 30 T cell receptor beta chains given below trace back to one sample, sequenced in a study of shared clonotypes between healthy human individuals. Positive CCR7 selection of CD45RO-negative cells yielded the naive CD8 cells, and terminally differentiated effector memory CD45RA+ cells were excluded. TCRdb's table, derived via immunoSEQ multiplex PCR, lists solely in-frame clones and lacks some. This sample has approximately 2,000,000 clones, with roughly 95% found just once. The sample was naive CD8+ T cells from PBMCs. These receptor sequences come from a man in his late teens or twenties in good health. Some clones in this sample may be carry-over from other donors' samples.

About this clone itself: Within the sample, other DNA sequences also encode this same CDR3. This chain connects TRBV9 to TRBJ2-3, with D maybe TRBD2 (5 bases). Germline V lookup: CDR1 SGDLS, CDR2 YYNGEE. CDR3 size: 13 residues. V gave up 7 bases and J gave up 1 base, with 10 bases separating them. DNA of the CDR3: TGTGCCAGCTCCGTCGGGGGCACAGATACGCAGTATTTT. This translates into CASSVGGTDTQYF. The entire variable domain, with the rest obtained from reference TRBV9 and TRBJ2-3, is as follows: DSGVTQTPKHLITATGQRVTLRCSPRSGDLSVYWYQQSLDQGLQFLIQYYNGEERAKGNILERFSAQQFPDLHSELNLSSLELGDSALYFCASSVGGTDTQYFGPGTRLTVL.

The chain joins TRBV7-9 to TRBJ1-3, with 8 bases identical to TRBD1. CDR1 is SEHNR, CDR2 FQNEAQ, per germline (reference sequence). The CDR3 length is 16 residues. J lost 3 bases, V lost 5 bases, and 9 bases had no gene match. The CDR3 reads CASSLWTGYSGNTIYF. CDR3 sequence (DNA): TGTGCCAGCAGCCTATGGACAGGGTATAGTGGAAACACCATATATTTT.

The rearrangement links TRBV2 to TRBJ2-1; the D gene could be TRBD1 or TRBD2 (5 bases each). The V end was cut by 7 bases, the J end by 5 bases, with 15 bases between. Germline V gene lookup returns CDR1 SNHLY and CDR2 FYNNEI. The length of the CDR3 is 14 residues. The CDR3 loop reads CASIYRDGNNEQFF. The CDR3 DNA is TGTGCCAGCATATACCGGGACGGGAACAATGAGCAGTTCTTC.

This CDR3 is CASSSVGSRGLTYEQYF. The CDR3 DNA sequence: TGTGCCAGCAGTTCTGTGGGGAGCAGGGGGTTAACCTACGAGCAGTACTTC. The genes are TRBV27 and TRBJ2-7; 7 bases match TRBD1. The CDR3 length is 17 residues. CDR1 is MNHEY and CDR2 is SMNVEV in the germline V gene (reference sequence). J was trimmed by 2 bases and V by 4 bases; bases with no gene match: 14.

The genes are TRBV14 and TRBJ2-7; D is perhaps TRBD2 (5 bases). Trimming removed 2 bases at V and 0 bases at J, with 14 bases between. There are 16 residues in the CDR3. The germline V gene encodes CDR1 SGHDN and CDR2 FVKESK. The CDR3 coding sequence is TGTGCCAGCAGCCAAATCGGTCCCGGGGACTCCTACGAGCAGTACTTC. This translates into CASSQIGPGDSYEQYF.

The chain couples TRBV5-5 to TRBJ2-1; no reliable D call. The CDR3 runs to 13 residues. CDR1 and CDR2 from the germline V gene are SGHKS and YYEKEE (reference sequence). Trimming took 6 bases from V and 7 from J, leaving 14 bases between them. The CDR3 DNA follows: TGTGCCAGCACCACATCTTCGAGTAATGAGCAGTTCTTC. Amino acids: CASTTSSSNEQFF.

Only a few counts were recorded for this clone. The sample contains more than one DNA sequence encoding this CDR3. This sequence joins TRBV30 and TRBJ1-1, with unresolved D. This CDR3 comprises 11 residues. The germline V and J ends were trimmed by 0 bases and 8 bases, with 7 bases remaining between them. Per the germline V gene, CDR1 is GTSNPN and CDR2 is SVGIG (reference sequence). This CDR3 is CAWSVGFEAFF. CDR3 bases: TGTGCCTGGAGTGTGGGTTTCGAAGCTTTCTTT. Based on the CDR3 plus reference TRBV30 and TRBJ1-1, the full variable domain is SQTIHQWPATLVQPVGSPLSLECTVEGTSNPNLYWYRQAAGRGLQLLFYSVGIGQISSEVPQNLSASRPQDRQFILSSKKLLLSDSGFYLCAWSVGFEAFFGQGTRLTVV.

This rearrangement joins TRBV5-4 to TRBJ2-5; 7 nucleotides line up with TRBD2. Germline V gene data show CDR1 as SGHNT and CDR2 as YYREEE (reference sequence). Trimming cost V 0 bases and J 3 bases; bases outside gene matches: 8. This CDR3 comprises 16 residues. The CDR3 is CASSLGRLAGEETQYF. CDR3 coding DNA: TGTGCCAGCAGCTTGGGCAGGCTGGCGGGGGAAGAGACCCAGTACTTC. The full variable domain, its missing parts supplied by reference TRBV5-4 and TRBJ2-5, is ETGVTQSPTHLIKTRGQQVTLRCSSQSGHNTVSWYQQALGQGPQFIFQYYREEENGRGNFPPRFSGLQFPNYSSELNVNALELDDSALYLCASSLGRLAGEETQYFGPGTRLLVL.

The J gene is TRBJ2-3, the V gene TRBV9; no clear D. Trimming took 1 base from V and 4 from J, leaving 10 bases between them. The CDR3 covers 14 residues. Per the germline V gene, CDR1 is SGDLS and CDR2 is YYNGEE. The CDR3: CASSVLQRADTQYF. In nucleotides, the CDR3 is TGTGCCAGCAGCGTACTACAACGGGCAGATACGCAGTATTTT.

Only one count was recorded for this clone. J is TRBJ2-3 and V is TRBV2; D ambiguous. CDR3 size: 15 residues. V lost 1 base, J lost 3 bases, and 11 bases lay in between. From germline, CDR1 is SNHLY and CDR2 FYNNEI. This CDR3 reads CASSEVASWTDTQYF. The CDR3 DNA sequence: TGTGCCAGCAGTGAAGTGGCTAGTTGGACAGATACGCAGTATTTT.

This chain uses TRBV11-2 with TRBJ2-3; D might be TRBD2 (5 bases). Germline lookup yields CDR1 SGHAT and CDR2 FQNNGV. Trimming took off 3 bases at V and 1 base at J, with 14 bases between the two ends. The CDR3 is 16 amino acids. Here the CDR3 DNA reads TGTGCCAGCAGCTTGACGGAGGCGATCGGCACAGATACGCAGTATTTT. The encoded protein is CASSLTEAIGTDTQYF.

The chain uses TRBV5-6 and TRBJ2-7; D is uncertain. Germline CDR1 reads SGHDT; CDR2 reads YYEEEE. The CDR3 is 14 residues long. Trimming took 0 bases from V and 0 from J, leaving 7 bases between them. CDR3 sequence (DNA): TGTGCCAGCAGCTTGGGTGCGGACTCCTACGAGCAGTACTTC. This sequence encodes CASSLGADSYEQYF.

The rearrangement uses TRBV28 and TRBJ1-2; 9 nucleotides align to TRBD1. CDR3 length: 15 residues. Germline V gives CDR1 MDHEN, CDR2 SYDVKM. With 5 bases clipped from V and 0 bases from J, the junction kept 4 bases outside the gene matches. The CDR3 coding sequence is TGTGCCAGCAGTGAATACAGGGGGCCTAACTATGGCTACACCTTC. This translates into CASSEYRGPNYGYTF.

The genes are TRBV9 and TRBJ1-4; D is unresolved. Trimming took off 3 bases at V and 4 bases at J, with 13 bases between the two ends. This CDR3 comprises 15 residues. Per the germline V gene, CDR1 is SGDLS and CDR2 is YYNGEE. Written as DNA, the CDR3 is TGTGCCAGCAGCGCAGATTCGGCGGTTAATGAAAAACTGTTTTTT. As protein: CASSADSAVNEKLFF.

The genes are TRBV6-5 and TRBJ1-1; weak D call: TRBD1 (5 bases). CDR3 length: 14 amino acids. Germline V gene sequence: CDR1 MNHEY, CDR2 SVGAGI. Trimming left V 6 bases short and J 8 bases short, with 19 bases between. The CDR3 nucleotides are TGTGCCAGCAGCAACACATTGGAGACAGTAGAAGCTTTCTTT. This encodes CASSNTLETVEAFF.

The chain links TRBV28 to TRBJ1-2, with D possibly TRBD1 on 5 matching bases. Germline values: CDR1 MDHEN, CDR2 SYDVKM. Between the trimmed V and J ends, which lost 6 bases and 6 bases, there was a span of 26 bases. The CDR3 extends over 17 amino acids. The CDR3 region is CASSPGTENPDKNGYTF. CDR3 nucleotides: TGTGCCAGCAGCCCCGGGACGGAAAACCCCGATAAGAATGGCTACACCTTC.

In this sample, this clone turned up once. The genes are TRBV11-2 and TRBJ2-1; D is perhaps TRBD1 (5 bases). The CDR3 is 16 amino acids. Trimming left V 2 bases short and J 2 bases short, with 13 bases between. From germline, CDR1 is SGHAT and CDR2 FQNNGV. The CDR3 nucleotides are TGTGCCAGCAGCTTAAGAGCTACGGACACCTACAATGAGCAGTTCTTC. This gives the protein CASSLRATDTYNEQFF.

The chain couples TRBV27 to TRBJ2-1; 8 nucleotides line up with TRBD2. Germline loops: CDR1 MNHEY, CDR2 SMNVEV (reference sequence). The CDR3 length is 16 residues. Germline trimming cut 4 bases from V and 0 bases from J; bases unmatched to any gene: 5. In DNA, the CDR3 is TGTGCCAGCAGTTCACCTAGCGGGCACTCCTACAATGAGCAGTTCTTC. Its protein is CASSSPSGHSYNEQFF.

J is TRBJ2-7 and V is TRBV6-5; maybe TRBD2 (6 bases). The CDR3 has 14 amino acids. Looked up from germline, CDR1 is MNHEY and CDR2 is SVGAGI. V lost 7 bases to trimming and J lost 6 bases, with 19 bases between them. The CDR3 DNA reads TGTGCCAGCACTATAAATGGCCAGGGAGGCGAGCAGTACTTC. Translating it yields CASTINGQGGEQYF.

This chain uses TRBV27 with TRBJ2-1; 11 nucleotides line up with TRBD2. The CDR3 totals 18 residues. The V gene end was trimmed by 1 base and the J gene end by 8 bases; junction bases not matched to a gene: 13. Germline V CDR1 and CDR2: MNHEY, SMNVEV (reference sequence). The CDR3 bases are TGTGCCAGCAGTTTATGGACGGTAGCGGGAGGGCCTATGGATGAGCAGTTCTTC. Translation gives CASSLWTVAGGPMDEQFF.

The chain joins TRBV11-3 to TRBJ2-3, with D possibly TRBD2 on 6 matching bases. Trimming stripped 5 bases from V and 3 bases from J, with 15 bases between. CDR1 is SGHNT, CDR2 YENEEA, per germline. This CDR3 has 15 amino acids. In DNA, the CDR3 is TGTGCCAGCAGCCCGGAGGGCCTGGAGACAGATACGCAGTATTTT. Its translation is CASSPEGLETDTQYF. The entire variable domain, with the rest obtained from reference TRBV11-3 and TRBJ2-3, is as follows: EAGVVQSPRYKIIEKKQPVAFWCNPISGHNTLYWYLQNLGQGPELLIRYENEEAVDDSQLPKDRFSAERLKGVDSTLKIQPAELGDSAVYLCASSPEGLETDTQYFGPGTRLTVL.

This clone was seen once. Being one base from a much bigger clone, this may be a read error. This chain connects TRBV13 to TRBJ2-5; D unresolved. The end of the DNA fits TRBJ2-7 better, so the J call may be wrong. From germline, CDR1 is PRHDT and CDR2 FYEKMQ (reference sequence). The CDR3 runs to 11 residues. The chain's CDR3 is CASSLDYEQYF. The CDR3 nucleotides are TGTGCCAGCAGCTTAGACTACGAGCAGTACTTC.

This chain connects TRBV28 to TRBJ2-2; TRBD2 aligns across 7 bases. Looked up from germline, CDR1 is MDHEN and CDR2 is SYDVKM. The CDR3 extends over 18 amino acids. V shed 2 bases and J 0 bases; nucleotides not matched to a gene: 9. DNA of the CDR3: TGTGCCAGCAGTTTAGTGGGGCCTAGCGGTGCGAACACCGGGGAGCTGTTTTTT. Protein sequence: CASSLVGPSGANTGELFF.

The V call is TRBV7-2, the J call TRBJ2-7; D may be TRBD1 (6 bases). V dropped 4 bases and J dropped 0 bases, with 10 bases sitting between them. The CDR3 is 14 amino acids. The germline V gene has CDR1 SGHTA and CDR2 FQGNSA. The CDR3 is CASSSRTDSYEQYF. The CDR3 DNA is TGTGCCAGCAGCTCTCGGACAGACTCCTACGAGCAGTACTTC.

This chain uses TRBV27 with TRBJ2-1, with 12 bases identical to TRBD2. The CDR3 length is 16 residues. Trimming removed 5 bases from V and 3 bases from J; junction bases left unmatched: 5. Germline values: CDR1 MNHEY, CDR2 SMNVEV (reference sequence). The CDR3 bases are TGTGCCAGCAGTATCCGGACTAGCGGGGACTACAATGAGCAGTTCTTC. Residues: CASSIRTSGDYNEQFF.

The chain employs TRBV13 and TRBJ2-7; weak D call: TRBD1 (6 bases). Germline loops: CDR1 PRHDT, CDR2 FYEKMQ (reference sequence). The CDR3 covers 15 residues. Trimming removed 4 bases from V and 1 base from J, with 14 bases in between. The CDR3 reads CASSYTGNGSYEQYF. In DNA form, the CDR3 reads TGTGCCAGCAGCTACACAGGGAACGGTTCCTACGAGCAGTACTTC.

The V and J genes are TRBV28 and TRBJ2-2; no clear D gene. V dropped 4 bases and J dropped 0 bases, with 6 bases sitting between them. The CDR3 totals 14 residues. Germline-derived CDR1 and CDR2 are MDHEN and SYDVKM. The CDR3 DNA sequence: TGTGCCAGCAGTTGGGCCGCGAACACCGGGGAGCTGTTTTTT. Amino acids: CASSWAANTGELFF.

The V and J genes are TRBV9 and TRBJ2-7, with TRBD2 as a possible D gene (5 bases). CDR1 is SGDLS, CDR2 YYNGEE, per germline. Trimming took off 0 bases at V and 3 bases at J, with 10 bases between the two ends. The CDR3 spans 14 residues. The CDR3: CASSVGASLYEQYF. The CDR3 nucleotides are TGTGCCAGCAGCGTAGGGGCTAGCCTCTACGAGCAGTACTTC.

This clone was seen once. Other DNA sequences from this sample encode an identical CDR3 as well. The J gene is TRBJ2-3, the V gene TRBV7-3; D not resolved. The V gene's germline CDR1 is SGHTA and CDR2 FQGTGA. The V and J ends lost 1 base and 1 base respectively, with 6 bases between them. This CDR3 comprises 14 residues. For the CDR3, the DNA is TGTGCCAGCAGCTTAAGCCGTGGCACAGATACGCAGTATTTT. This codes for CASSLSRGTDTQYF.

V and J are TRBV28 and TRBJ1-3; TRBD1 might be the D (5 bases). Germline values: CDR1 MDHEN, CDR2 SYDVKM. This CDR3 contains 16 residues. V lost 4 bases to trimming and J lost 0 bases, with 13 bases between them. CDR3 coding DNA: TGTGCCAGCAGTTCCGACAGACCGCTCTCTGGAAACACCATATATTTT. Translated, it gives CASSSDRPLSGNTIYF. Complete variable domain (other parts from reference TRBV28 and TRBJ1-3): DVKVTQSSRYLVKRTGEKVFLECVQDMDHENMFWYRQDPGLGLRLIYFSYDVKMKEKGDIPEGYSVSREKKERFSLILESASTNQTSMYLCASSSDRPLSGNTIYFGEGSWLTVV.